Each of the 29 T cell receptor beta chains below was sequenced from the same sample in a study of OX40 agonist ivuxolimab in advanced cancers. To prepare the library, the immunoSEQ multiplex PCR assay was applied. TCRdb retrieved this table from immuneACCESS and kept in-frame rearrangements only. Not all clones are present; in checked studies, unresolved V genes account for under half, and no reason is known for the remainder. For this sample the table gives about 58,000 clones, of which 70% to 85% were detected only once. The ten largest clonotypes hold over 1.3% of the sample. Specimen: CD4+ or CD8+ T cells sorted from blood, collected in a trial of the OX40 agonist ivuxolimab. The receptors shown here come from an adult with an advanced solid tumor such as melanoma, head and neck, liver or kidney cancer.

This clone has just a few counts. The chain employs TRBV27 and TRBJ1-2; 9 bases fit TRBD1. The junction had 15 bases not matched to a gene; V was cut back by 5 bases and J by 8 bases. Germline CDR1 reads MNHEY; CDR2 reads SMNVEV (reference sequence). CDR3 length equals 16 residues. The CDR3 DNA is TGTGCCAGCAGTCCAACAAAAAGAACAGGGGGCCGGGGCTACACCTTC. Translating gives CASSPTKRTGGRGYTF.

The V gene is TRBV7-6, the J gene TRBJ2-1; TRBD2 matches 12 bases. The CDR3 length is 15 residues. Germline trimming cut 1 base from V and 9 bases from J; bases unmatched to any gene: 4. The germline CDR1 and CDR2 sequences are SGHVS and FNYEAQ. The CDR3 DNA sequence: TGTGCCAGCAGCTTAGGGACTAGCGGGGCAACTGAGCAGTTCTTC. It translates to CASSLGTSGATEQFF.

This clone was seen a handful of times. V usage is TRBV12-2 and J usage is TRBJ1-2. TRBV12-2 is annotated as a pseudogene. This CDR3 spans 15 amino acids. The CDR3 coding sequence is TGTGCAAGTCGCTCCCCAGGTGGGGGAAACTATGGCTACACCTTC. Protein sequence: CASRSPGGGNYGYTF.

The J gene is TRBJ2-1, the V gene TRBV4-2, with D possibly being TRBD1 or TRBD2 (5 bases each). Germline-derived CDR1 and CDR2 are LGHNA and YNFKEQ. The V and J ends lost 0 bases and 4 bases respectively, with 16 bases between them. The CDR3 spans 17 residues. CDR3 bases: TGTGCCAGCAGCCAAGAGGCCGGGACCTGGGGTTACAATGAGCAGTTCTTC. This translates into CASSQEAGTWGYNEQFF.

The V and J genes are TRBV19 and TRBJ1-5; tentatively, D is TRBD1 (6 bases). V lost 3 bases, J lost 7 bases, and 13 bases lay in between. CDR1 is LNHDA, CDR2 SQIVND, per germline (reference sequence). The CDR3 has 14 amino acids. The DNA of the CDR3 is TGTGCCAGTAGTATGACGGGGGGGGGCCAGCCCCAGCATTTT. It codes for CASSMTGGGQPQHF.

The chain employs TRBV30 and TRBJ2-7; 12 nucleotides align to TRBD2. The CDR3 consists of 17 residues. CDR1 is GTSNPN, CDR2 SVGIG, per germline (reference sequence). V gave up 1 base and J gave up 2 bases; unmatched junction bases: 9. The chain's CDR3 is CAWSELAGGQRTYEQYF. CDR3 coding DNA: TGTGCCTGGAGTGAGCTAGCGGGGGGGCAAAGGACCTACGAGCAGTACTTC.

This chain joins TRBV9 and TRBJ1-2, with unresolved D. The CDR3 covers 15 residues. Germline V gene lookup returns CDR1 SGDLS and CDR2 YYNGEE. The V gene lost 7 bases and the J gene lost 1 base, with 17 bases spanning the gap. The CDR3 reads CASAAGSGFNYGYTF. In DNA, the CDR3 is TGTGCCAGCGCCGCAGGCTCGGGGTTTAACTATGGCTACACCTTC.

The V call is TRBV6-1, the J call TRBJ1-1; 7 bases are a match to TRBD1. The CDR3 loop spans 13 amino acids. Germline V gene lookup returns CDR1 MNHNS and CDR2 SASEGT. The trim removed 7 bases at V and 3 bases at J, leaving 5 bases unmatched. The CDR3 loop is CASTYTGDTEAFF. The CDR3 nucleotides read TGTGCCAGCACGTACACAGGGGACACTGAAGCTTTCTTT.

CDR3 sequence: CAWRDRGRSYEQYF. In DNA, the CDR3 is TGTGCCTGGCGGGACAGGGGTAGATCCTACGAGCAGTACTTC. The chain has TRBV30 and TRBJ2-7; 10 bases agree with TRBD1. V shed 5 bases and J 1 base; nucleotides not matched to a gene: 5. Germline values: CDR1 GTSNPN, CDR2 SVGIG (reference sequence). The CDR3 has 14 amino acids.

The chain links TRBV5-6 to TRBJ2-7; weak D call: TRBD1 (5 bases). CDR3 length equals 14 residues. The V end was cut by 4 bases, the J end by 4 bases, with 15 bases between. Germline CDR1 reads SGHDT; CDR2 reads YYEEEE. CDR3: CASSEGHGRYEQYF. The CDR3 DNA is TGTGCCAGCAGCGAAGGACACGGTCGATACGAGCAGTACTTC. Using reference TRBV5-6 and TRBJ2-7 for the parts outside the CDR3, the full variable domain is DAGVTQSPTHLIKTRGQQVTLRCSPKSGHDTVSWYQQALGQGPQFIFQYYEEEERQRGNFPDRFSGHQFPNYSSELNVNALLLGDSALYLCASSEGHGRYEQYFGPGTRLTVT.

The table lists this clone with a count of one. CDR3 coding DNA: TGTGCCAGCAGCCCTTCGGCAGGGGTGTATTCACCCCTCCACTTT. Its translation: CASSPSAGVYSPLHF. The chain employs TRBV6-5 and TRBJ1-6, with D tentatively TRBD1 (6 bases). Germline V gene data show CDR1 as MNHEY and CDR2 as SVGAGI. The V gene lost 6 bases and the J gene lost 8 bases, with 17 bases spanning the gap. The length of the CDR3 is 15 residues.

The genes are TRBV15 and TRBJ1-2, with D perhaps matching TRBD1 (5 bases). The CDR3 runs to 14 residues. V was shortened by 3 bases and J by 2 bases, with 10 bases between the two germline ends. Germline V gene data show CDR1 as LNHNV and CDR2 as YYDKDF (reference sequence). Here the CDR3 DNA reads TGTGCCACCAGCAGGACAGTCAACAACTATGGCTACACCTTC. Its protein is CATSRTVNNYGYTF.

The genes are TRBV7-8 and TRBJ2-6; D ambiguous. The CDR3 sequence is 15 residues long. Looked up from germline, CDR1 is SGHVS and CDR2 is FQNEAQ. V lost 3 bases to trimming and J lost 0 bases, with 6 bases between them. CDR3 sequence reads: CASSFGGSGANVLTF. The CDR3 DNA reads as TGTGCCAGCAGCTTTGGTGGCTCTGGGGCCAACGTCCTGACTTTC.

The gene calls are TRBV15 and TRBJ1-1; no clear D gene. CDR1 is LNHNV and CDR2 is YYDKDF in the germline V gene (reference sequence). CDR3 length equals 13 residues. The germline V and J ends were trimmed by 3 bases and 2 bases, with 7 bases remaining between them. This CDR3 is CATSRVGNTEAFF. The CDR3, as DNA: TGTGCCACCAGCAGGGTCGGTAACACTGAAGCTTTCTTT.

V gene TRBV5-1 combines with J gene TRBJ2-2; 8 bases are a match to TRBD2. Germline V gene sequence: CDR1 SGHRS, CDR2 YFSETQ. The V gene end was trimmed by 7 bases and the J gene end by 0 bases; junction bases not matched to a gene: 2. The CDR3 runs 14 residues. DNA for the CDR3: TGCGCCAGCGGACTAGCCGCGAACACCGGGGAGCTGTTTTTT. This encodes CASGLAANTGELFF.

V is TRBV11-2 and J is TRBJ1-1; D gene ambiguous. Trimming removed 4 bases from V and 3 bases from J, with 9 bases in between. This CDR3 comprises 13 residues. Germline loops: CDR1 SGHAT, CDR2 FQNNGV. Written as DNA, the CDR3 is TGTGCCAGCAGCTATACTCGCTACACTGAAGCTTTCTTT. It encodes CASSYTRYTEAFF.

The V call is TRBV7-3, the J call TRBJ2-2, with D possibly matching TRBD2 (6 bases). This CDR3 contains 14 residues. Trimming removed 1 base at V and 7 bases at J, with 10 bases between. Germline V gene lookup returns CDR1 SGHTA and CDR2 FQGTGA. CDR3 coding DNA: TGTGCCAGCAGCTTAAACGGGGGAGGCGGGGAGCTGTTTTTT. This sequence encodes CASSLNGGGGELFF. Drawing the rest from reference TRBV7-3 and TRBJ2-2, the complete variable domain is GAGVSQTPSNKVTEKGKYVELRCDPISGHTALYWYRQSLGQGPEFLIYFQGTGAADDSGLPNDRFFAVRPEGSVSTLKIQRTERGDSAVYLCASSLNGGGGELFFGEGSRLTVL.

DNA of the CDR3: TGTGCCAGCTCACCACCCCAGGGGACCTCCTATGGCTACACCTTC. It is translated as CASSPPQGTSYGYTF. The chain is built from TRBV18 and TRBJ1-2; maybe TRBD1 (6 bases). CDR1 KGHSH and CDR2 LQKENI come from the germline V gene. The V and J ends lost 0 bases and 4 bases respectively, with 12 bases between them. This CDR3 is 15 amino acids long.

The chain has TRBV30 and TRBJ1-6; D unresolved. Germline loops: CDR1 GTSNPN, CDR2 SVGIG (reference sequence). This CDR3 is 14 amino acids long. V lost 0 bases and J lost 2, with 5 bases in between. CDR3 residues: CAWSVTAYNSPLHF. Written as DNA, the CDR3 is TGTGCCTGGAGTGTAACAGCCTATAATTCACCCCTCCACTTT. Supplemented by reference TRBV30 and TRBJ1-6, the full variable domain reads SQTIHQWPATLVQPVGSPLSLECTVEGTSNPNLYWYRQAAGRGLQLLFYSVGIGQISSEVPQNLSASRPQDRQFILSSKKLLLSDSGFYLCAWSVTAYNSPLHFGNGTRLTVT.

The chain couples TRBV2 to TRBJ2-3; 9 nucleotides match TRBD2. J lost 3 bases, V lost 9 bases, and 7 bases had no gene match. The CDR3 length is 14 residues. Per germline, CDR1 SNHLY and CDR2 FYNNEI. CDR3 sequence: CASTSGWGTDTQYF. CDR3 in DNA: TGTGCCAGTACTAGCGGGTGGGGGACAGATACGCAGTATTTT.

The genes are TRBV19 and TRBJ2-7; 9 bases line up with TRBD1. CDR1 and CDR2 (germline): LNHDA, SQIVND (reference sequence). The trim removed 5 bases at V and 6 bases at J, leaving 8 bases unmatched. The CDR3 loop spans 14 amino acids. Here the CDR3 reads CASSAGTGTGEQYF. The CDR3 coding sequence is TGTGCCAGTAGTGCCGGGACAGGGACCGGCGAGCAGTACTTC.

The count of this clone is one. The gene calls are TRBV7-8 and TRBJ1-2; 8 bases are a match to TRBD1. Germline CDR1 and CDR2: SGHVS and FQNEAQ. V dropped 1 base and J dropped 7; count of bases not matched to a gene: 8. This CDR3 contains 15 residues. The CDR3 reads CASSLVVGTGFGYTF. The CDR3 bases are TGTGCCAGCAGCTTAGTTGTCGGGACAGGTTTTGGCTACACCTTC.

V is TRBV18 and J is TRBJ1-1; D is ambiguous. From germline, CDR1 is KGHSH and CDR2 LQKENI. Trimming removed 2 bases at V and 0 bases at J, with 16 bases between. The CDR3 consists of 17 residues. The CDR3 coding sequence is TGTGCCAGCTCACCATCTTCCGGACTGCCGGTGAACACTGAAGCTTTCTTT. It codes for CASSPSSGLPVNTEAFF.

This chain uses TRBV19 with TRBJ2-5; 7 nucleotides agree with TRBD2. The germline CDR1 and CDR2 sequences are LNHDA and SQIVND (reference sequence). The ends lost 5 bases at V and 4 bases at J; junction bases unmatched: 13. The CDR3 has 16 residues. CDR3 loop: CASSQNRGGIGETQYF. CDR3 DNA: TGTGCCAGTAGTCAAAATAGGGGAGGGATTGGAGAGACCCAGTACTTC.

The CDR3 DNA sequence: TGTGCCAGCAGCTTAATCGACCTTAGCACAGATACGCAGTATTTT. Residues: CASSLIDLSTDTQYF. V and J are TRBV11-2 and TRBJ2-3; D not certain. There are 15 residues in the CDR3. Trimming pared 2 bases from V and 0 bases from J, leaving 9 bases between. Looked up from germline, CDR1 is SGHAT and CDR2 is FQNNGV.

The chain joins TRBV7-2 to TRBJ1-2; the D gene is possibly TRBD1 (6 bases). Per the germline V gene, CDR1 is SGHTA and CDR2 is FQGNSA. This CDR3 is 13 amino acids long. V lost 8 bases and J 6 bases, leaving 16 bases between the germline ends. This CDR3 is CASASDRFDGYTF. CDR3 DNA: TGTGCCAGCGCAAGTGACAGGTTCGATGGCTACACCTTC.

This chain connects TRBV25-1 to TRBJ1-2; D is perhaps TRBD1 (5 bases). V was shortened by 7 bases and J by 3 bases, with 15 bases between the two germline ends. Per the germline V gene, CDR1 is MGHDK and CDR2 is SYGVNS. CDR3 length: 14 amino acids. CDR3 DNA sequence: TGTGCCAGCACCGAAAGTGGGGGAGACTATGGCTACACCTTC. Its translation is CASTESGGDYGYTF.

The chain has TRBV7-6 and TRBJ1-3; possibly TRBD1 for D (5 bases). Germline V gene lookup returns CDR1 SGHVS and CDR2 FNYEAQ. The CDR3 has 15 amino acids. V was shortened by 0 bases and J by 4 bases, with 10 bases between the two germline ends. DNA for the CDR3: TGTGCCAGCAGCTTAGCTCAGGGAGCAGGAAACACCATATATTTT. This translates into CASSLAQGAGNTIYF.

This rearrangement joins TRBV19 to TRBJ1-5; D unclear. CDR1 and CDR2 from the germline V gene are LNHDA and SQIVND (reference sequence). This CDR3 spans 16 amino acids. V lost 2 bases and J lost 2, with 13 bases in between. CDR3 residues: CASSISSSPRNQPQHF. CDR3 nucleotides: TGTGCCAGTAGTATAAGTAGCAGTCCCCGCAATCAGCCCCAGCATTTT.